These 2 T cell receptor beta chains were sequenced from one sample in a study of Ad26.COV2.S vaccination and SARS-CoV-2 variants. TCRdb keeps only in-frame clones here, not all; method: immunoSEQ multiplex PCR. Of about 680,000 clones in the sample, about 90% are singletons; the top ten hold 1.5%. The treatment is: 19 received Ad26.COV2.S at low or high dose, single or two shots; roughly 5 received placebo; per-sample allocation not given. Vaccine and placebo recipients were sampled on day 63 after the first injection. The input for sequencing was peripheral blood, taken in a trial of Ad26.COV2.S vaccine versus placebo. These receptors originate from a person between 18 and 59 years old who received the Ad26.COV2.S COVID-19 vaccine or a placebo.

This rearrangement joins TRBV5-1 to TRBJ1-1; D gene unclear. The CDR3 runs to 16 residues. V dropped 4 bases and J dropped 0 bases, with 16 bases sitting between them. CDR1 and CDR2 from the germline V gene are SGHRS and YFSETQ. CDR3 bases: TGCGCCAGCAGCCTTTCCGACCCGAACCTGAACACTGAAGCTTTCTTT. It specifies CASSLSDPNLNTEAFF.

The gene calls are TRBV19 and TRBJ2-2; 13 bases map to TRBD2. CDR1 and CDR2 (germline): LNHDA, SQIVND (reference sequence). Trimming removed 2 bases from V and 6 bases from J; junction bases left unmatched: 6. There are 17 residues in the CDR3. The CDR3 bases are TGTGCCAGTAGTATAAGGGGGACTAGCGGGGAGTCCGGGGAGCTGTTTTTT. It yields the protein CASSIRGTSGESGELFF.